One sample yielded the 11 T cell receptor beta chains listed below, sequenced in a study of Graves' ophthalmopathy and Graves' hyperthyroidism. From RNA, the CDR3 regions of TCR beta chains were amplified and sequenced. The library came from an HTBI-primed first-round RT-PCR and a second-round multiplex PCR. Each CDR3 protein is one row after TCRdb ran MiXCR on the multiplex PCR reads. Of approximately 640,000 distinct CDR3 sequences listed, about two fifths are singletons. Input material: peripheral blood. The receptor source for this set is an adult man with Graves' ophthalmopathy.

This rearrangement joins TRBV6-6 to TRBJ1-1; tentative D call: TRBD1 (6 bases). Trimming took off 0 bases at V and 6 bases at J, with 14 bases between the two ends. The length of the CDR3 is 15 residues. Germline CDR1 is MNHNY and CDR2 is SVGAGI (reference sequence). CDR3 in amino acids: CASSYSTGGRAEAFF. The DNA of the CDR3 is TGTGCCAGCAGTTACTCTACCGGGGGGCGGGCTGAAGCTTTCTTT.

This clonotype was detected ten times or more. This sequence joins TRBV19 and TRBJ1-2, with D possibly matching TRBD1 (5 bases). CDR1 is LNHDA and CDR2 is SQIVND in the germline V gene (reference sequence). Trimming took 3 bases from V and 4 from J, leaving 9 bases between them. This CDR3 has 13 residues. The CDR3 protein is CASSMGPTYGYTF. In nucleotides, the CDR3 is TGTGCCAGTAGTATGGGACCGACCTATGGCTACACCTTC.

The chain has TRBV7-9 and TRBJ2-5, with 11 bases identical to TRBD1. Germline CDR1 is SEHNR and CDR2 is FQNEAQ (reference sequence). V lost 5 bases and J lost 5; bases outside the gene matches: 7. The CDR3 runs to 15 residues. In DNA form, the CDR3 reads TGTGCCAGCAGCACTGGACAGGGGGCTGGCGAGACCCAGTACTTC. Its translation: CASSTGQGAGETQYF.

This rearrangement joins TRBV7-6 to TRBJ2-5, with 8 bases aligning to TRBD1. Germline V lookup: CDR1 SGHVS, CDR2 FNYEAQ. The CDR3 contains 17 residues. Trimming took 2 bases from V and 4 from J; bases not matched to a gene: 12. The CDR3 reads CASSLWAGTGGGETQYF. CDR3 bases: TGTGCCAGCAGCTTATGGGCGGGAACAGGGGGTGGAGAGACCCAGTACTTC.

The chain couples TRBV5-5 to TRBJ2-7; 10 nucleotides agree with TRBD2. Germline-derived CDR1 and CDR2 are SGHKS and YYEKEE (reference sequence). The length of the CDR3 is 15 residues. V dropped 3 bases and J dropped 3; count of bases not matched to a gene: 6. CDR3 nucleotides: TGTGCCAGCAGCTACCCTAGCGGGAGCATCTACGAGCAGTACTTC. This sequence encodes CASSYPSGSIYEQYF.

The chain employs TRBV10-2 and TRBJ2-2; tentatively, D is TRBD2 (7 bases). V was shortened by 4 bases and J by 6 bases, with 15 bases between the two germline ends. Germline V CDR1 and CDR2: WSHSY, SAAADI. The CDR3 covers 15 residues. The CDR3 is CASSGSGGGAGELFF. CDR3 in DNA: TGCGCCAGCAGTGGGTCGGGGGGCGGCGCCGGGGAGCTGTTTTTT.

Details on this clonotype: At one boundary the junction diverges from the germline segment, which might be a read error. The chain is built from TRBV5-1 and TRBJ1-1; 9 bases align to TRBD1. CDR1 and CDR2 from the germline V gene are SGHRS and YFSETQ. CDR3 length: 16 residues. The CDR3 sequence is CASSSMGQGGNSEAFF. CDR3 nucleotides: TGCGCCAGCAGCTCAATGGGACAGGGCGGGAACTCTGAAGCTTTCTTT.

The CDR3 spells CAISLTTGLGGYTF. The CDR3 bases are TGTGCCATCAGTCTGACGACGGGATTGGGTGGCTACACCTTC. This chain links TRBV10-3 with TRBJ1-2; D not certain. Germline values: CDR1 ENHRY, CDR2 SYGVKD. CDR3 length: 14 amino acids. V was shortened by 5 bases and J by 7 bases, with 17 bases between the two germline ends.

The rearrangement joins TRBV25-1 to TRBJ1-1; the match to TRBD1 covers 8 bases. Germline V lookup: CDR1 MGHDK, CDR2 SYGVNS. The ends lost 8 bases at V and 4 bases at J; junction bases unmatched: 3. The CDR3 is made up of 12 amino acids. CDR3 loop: CASWGQVTEAFF. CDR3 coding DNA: TGTGCCAGCTGGGGACAGGTCACTGAAGCTTTCTTT. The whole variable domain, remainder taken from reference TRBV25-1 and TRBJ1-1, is EADIYQTPRYLVIGTGKKITLECSQTMGHDKMYWYQQDPGMELHLIHYSYGVNSTEKGDLSSESTVSRIRTEHFPLTLESARPSHTSQYLCASWGQVTEAFFGQGTRLTVV.

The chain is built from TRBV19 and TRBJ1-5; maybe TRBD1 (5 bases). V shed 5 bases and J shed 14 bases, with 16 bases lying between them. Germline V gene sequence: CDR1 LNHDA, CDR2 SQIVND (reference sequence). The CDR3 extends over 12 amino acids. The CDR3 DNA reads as TGTGCCAGTAGTCGGACTAGCGGGACCGAGCATTTT. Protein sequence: CASSRTSGTEHF.

The CDR3 sequence is CASSLAGYLPDTQYF. The CDR3 region has the DNA TGTGCCAGCAGTTTAGCAGGGTATTTGCCAGATACGCAGTATTTT. The V call is TRBV12-3 or TRBV12-4, the J call TRBJ2-3, with D unresolved. The CDR3 sequence is 15 residues long. Deletions cut 0 bases from V and 4 bases from J, with 11 bases between.